The entry that follows covers one TCR gamma chain sequence. What it binds is unknown. The same CDR3 is also encoded by other DNA sequences in this sample. The data were taken from a study of Vδ1+ human thymocytes. Study-wide points: Thymic TRG and TRD repertoires appeared highly polyclonal, with Gaussian CDR3 length distributions.

V lost 0 bases and J lost 7; bases outside the gene matches: 6. This CDR3 spans 13 amino acids. In germline, CDR1 is EGSTGY, CDR2 YDSYTSSV. RNA was extracted from the cells and then reverse transcribed. Multiplex PCR used pooled V-gene forward primers and a constant-region reverse primer to amplify CDR3s. TCRdb called clones from the multiplex PCR reads again using CATT. Counted here are thousands of gamma-chain clones, roughly 40% occurring once; the ten biggest clones make up around 1.9%. The TCR comes from a boy in the first two years of life who had congenital heart surgery. Source material: Vdelta1+ gamma-delta thymocytes from the thymus. The subset is: FACS-sorted CD3+ TCRalphabeta- TCRVdelta1+ TCRVdelta2- thymocytes. This chain joins TRGV4 and TRGJ1 or TRGJ2. The CDR3 sequence is CATWDGPRYKKLF. In nucleotides, the CDR3 is TGTGCCACCTGGGATGGGCCGCGGTATAAGAAACTCTTT.